This T cell receptor beta chain is drawn from a study of T cells expressing NK-cell markers. Study summary: One of the eight sequenced donors was seronegative, whereas the other seven were HCMV-seropositive.

Notes on the study in general: In a few donors, dominant clonotypes made up roughly 28.3-65% of CD3+CD56-NKG2C+ cells. In roughly 6 donors, dominant CD3+CD56+NKG2C+ clones formed 1.0-7.0% of CD8+ cells.

Comments on this clonotype: The antigen remains unidentified.

The CDR3 sequence is 15 residues long. Looked up from germline, CDR1 is SGHRS and CDR2 is YFSETQ. TCRdb reprocessed the 5' RACE reads and stores each CDR3 protein as one record, lacking DNA. Here the sample table reports 200,000 to 300,000 distinct CDR3 sequences. The receptor comes from a man younger than 35 in good health. The chain recombines TRBV5-1 with TRBJ2-2; TCRdb's D call, TRBD2, is unchecked because there is no DNA. Sequenced: blood T cells: a sorted CD56 or NKG2C T cell subset, CD4+ or CD8+ T cells, or bulk PBMC T cells (not recorded which). CDR3 in amino acids: CASTEASGNTGELFF.